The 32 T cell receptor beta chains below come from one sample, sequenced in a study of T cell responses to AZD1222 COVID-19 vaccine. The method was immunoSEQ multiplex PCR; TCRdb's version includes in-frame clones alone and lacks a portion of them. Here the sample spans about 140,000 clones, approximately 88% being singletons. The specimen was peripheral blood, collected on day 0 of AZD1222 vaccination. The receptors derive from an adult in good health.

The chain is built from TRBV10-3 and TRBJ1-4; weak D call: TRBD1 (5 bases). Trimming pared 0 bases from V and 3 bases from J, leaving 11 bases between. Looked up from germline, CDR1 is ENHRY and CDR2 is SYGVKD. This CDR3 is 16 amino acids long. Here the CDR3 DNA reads TGTGCCATCAGTGAGTCTAGTAGGGGAGCTAATGAAAAACTGTTTTTT. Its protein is CAISESSRGANEKLFF.

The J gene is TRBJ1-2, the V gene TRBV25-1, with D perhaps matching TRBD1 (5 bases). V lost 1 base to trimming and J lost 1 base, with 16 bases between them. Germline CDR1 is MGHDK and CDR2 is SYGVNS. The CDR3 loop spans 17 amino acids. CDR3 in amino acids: CASSESGQPRGNYGYTF. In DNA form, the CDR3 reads TGTGCCAGCAGTGAATCGGGCCAGCCTAGGGGTAACTATGGCTACACCTTC.

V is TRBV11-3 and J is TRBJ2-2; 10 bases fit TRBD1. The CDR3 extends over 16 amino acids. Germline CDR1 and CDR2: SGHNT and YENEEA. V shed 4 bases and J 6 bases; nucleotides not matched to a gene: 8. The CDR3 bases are TGTGCCAGCAGCTCGCGCGGAGGACAGGGGGCCGGGGAGCTGTTTTTT. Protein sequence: CASSSRGGQGAGELFF.

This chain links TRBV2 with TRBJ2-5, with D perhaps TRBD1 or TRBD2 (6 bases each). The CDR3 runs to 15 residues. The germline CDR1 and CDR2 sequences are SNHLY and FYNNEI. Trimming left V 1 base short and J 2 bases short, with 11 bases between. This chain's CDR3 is CASSEEGGLQETQYF. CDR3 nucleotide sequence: TGTGCCAGCAGTGAAGAGGGGGGCCTGCAAGAGACCCAGTACTTC. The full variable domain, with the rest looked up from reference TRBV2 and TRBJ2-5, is EPEVTQTPSHQVTQMGQEVILRCVPISNHLYFYWYRQILGQKVEFLVSFYNNEISEKSEIFDDQFSVERPDGSNFTLKIRSTKLEDSAMYFCASSEEGGLQETQYFGPGTRLLVL.

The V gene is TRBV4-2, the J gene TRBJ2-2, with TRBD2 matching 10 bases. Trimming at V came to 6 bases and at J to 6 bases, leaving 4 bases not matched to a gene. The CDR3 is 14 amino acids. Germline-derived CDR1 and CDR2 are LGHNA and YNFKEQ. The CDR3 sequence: CASRESGGAGELFF. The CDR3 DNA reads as TGTGCCAGCAGGGAAAGCGGGGGGGCCGGGGAGCTGTTTTTT.

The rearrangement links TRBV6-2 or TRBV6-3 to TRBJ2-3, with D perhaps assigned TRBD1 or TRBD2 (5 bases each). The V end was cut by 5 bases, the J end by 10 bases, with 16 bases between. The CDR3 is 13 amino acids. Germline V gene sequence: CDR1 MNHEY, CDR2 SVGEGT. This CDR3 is CASSHNSGTSQYF. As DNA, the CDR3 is TGTGCCAGCAGTCATAATTCCGGGACCTCGCAGTATTTT.

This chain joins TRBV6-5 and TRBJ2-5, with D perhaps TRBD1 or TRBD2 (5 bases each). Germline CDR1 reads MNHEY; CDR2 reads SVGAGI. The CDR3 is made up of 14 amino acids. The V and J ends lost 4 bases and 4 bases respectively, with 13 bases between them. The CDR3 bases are TGTGCCAGCAGTTCCGGGACCCTCGGAGAGACCCAGTACTTC. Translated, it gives CASSSGTLGETQYF.

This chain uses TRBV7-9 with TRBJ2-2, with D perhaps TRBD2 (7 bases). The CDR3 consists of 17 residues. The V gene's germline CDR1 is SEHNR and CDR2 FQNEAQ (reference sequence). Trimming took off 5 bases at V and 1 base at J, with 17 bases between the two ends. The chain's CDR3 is CASSPQGGGVNTGELFF. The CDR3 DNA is TGTGCCAGCAGCCCACAAGGGGGGGGAGTGAACACCGGGGAGCTGTTTTTT.

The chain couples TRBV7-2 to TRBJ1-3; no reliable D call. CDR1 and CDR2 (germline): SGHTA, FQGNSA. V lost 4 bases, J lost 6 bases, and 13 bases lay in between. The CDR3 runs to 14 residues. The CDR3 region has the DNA TGTGCCAGCAGCTCTCAAAGAACGGAAAACACCATATATTTT. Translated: CASSSQRTENTIYF.

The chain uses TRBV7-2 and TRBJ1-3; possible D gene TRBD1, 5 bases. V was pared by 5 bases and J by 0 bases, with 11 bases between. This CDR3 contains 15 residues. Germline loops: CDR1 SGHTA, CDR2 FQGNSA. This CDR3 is CASSRGYISGNTIYF. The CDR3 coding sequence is TGTGCCAGCAGCCGGGGGTATATCTCTGGAAACACCATATATTTT.

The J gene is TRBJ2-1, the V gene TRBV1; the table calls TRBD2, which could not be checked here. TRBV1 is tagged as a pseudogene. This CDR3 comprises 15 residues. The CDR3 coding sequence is TGCACCAGCAGCGAAACTAGCGGGGGCTACAATGAGCAGTTCTTC. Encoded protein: CTSSETSGGYNEQFF.

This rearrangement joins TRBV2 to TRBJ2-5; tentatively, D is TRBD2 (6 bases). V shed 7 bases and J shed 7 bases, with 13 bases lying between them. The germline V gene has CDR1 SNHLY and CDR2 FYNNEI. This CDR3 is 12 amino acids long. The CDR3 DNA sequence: TGTGCCAGCACCGGGAGAGGTGGGACCCAGTACTTC. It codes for CASTGRGGTQYF.

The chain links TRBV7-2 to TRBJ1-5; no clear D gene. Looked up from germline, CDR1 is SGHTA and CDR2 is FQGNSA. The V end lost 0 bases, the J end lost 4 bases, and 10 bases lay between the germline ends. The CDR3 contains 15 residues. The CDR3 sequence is CASSLARGENQPQHF. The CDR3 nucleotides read TGTGCCAGCAGCTTAGCGCGCGGGGAAAATCAGCCCCAGCATTTT.

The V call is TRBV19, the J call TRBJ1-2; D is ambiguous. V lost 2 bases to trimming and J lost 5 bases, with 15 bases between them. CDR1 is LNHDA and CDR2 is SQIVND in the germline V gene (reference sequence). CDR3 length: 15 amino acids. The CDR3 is CASSITAAREYGYTF. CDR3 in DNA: TGTGCCAGTAGTATAACGGCAGCCCGGGAATATGGCTACACCTTC.

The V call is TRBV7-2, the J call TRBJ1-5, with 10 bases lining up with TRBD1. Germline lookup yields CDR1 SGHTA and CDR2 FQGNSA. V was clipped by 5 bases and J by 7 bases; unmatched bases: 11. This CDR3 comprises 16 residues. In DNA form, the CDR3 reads TGTGCCAGCAGCCAGGGACAGGGGACCCCGGGGCAGCCCCAGCATTTT. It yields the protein CASSQGQGTPGQPQHF.

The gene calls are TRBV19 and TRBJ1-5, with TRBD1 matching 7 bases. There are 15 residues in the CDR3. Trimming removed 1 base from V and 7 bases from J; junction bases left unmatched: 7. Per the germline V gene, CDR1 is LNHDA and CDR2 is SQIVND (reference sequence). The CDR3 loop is CASSIGQGGRQPQHF. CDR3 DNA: TGTGCCAGTAGTATAGGACAGGGTGGTCGCCAGCCCCAGCATTTT. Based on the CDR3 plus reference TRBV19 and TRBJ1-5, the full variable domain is DGGITQSPKYLFRKEGQNVTLSCEQNLNHDAMYWYRQDPGQGLRLIYYSQIVNDFQKGDIAEGYSVSREKKESFPLTVTSAQKNPTAFYLCASSIGQGGRQPQHFGDGTRLSIL.

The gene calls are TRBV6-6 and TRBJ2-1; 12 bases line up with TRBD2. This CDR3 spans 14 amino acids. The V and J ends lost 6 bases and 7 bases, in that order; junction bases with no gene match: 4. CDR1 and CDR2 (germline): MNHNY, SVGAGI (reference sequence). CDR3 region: CASRTSGRGNEQFF. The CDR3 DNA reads TGTGCCAGCAGGACTAGCGGGAGAGGAAATGAGCAGTTCTTC.

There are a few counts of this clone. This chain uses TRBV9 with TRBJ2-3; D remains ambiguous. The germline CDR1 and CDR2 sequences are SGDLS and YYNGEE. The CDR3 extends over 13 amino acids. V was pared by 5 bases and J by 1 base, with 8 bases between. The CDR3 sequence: CASSTERTDTQYF. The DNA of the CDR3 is TGTGCCAGCAGTACAGAACGCACAGATACGCAGTATTTT. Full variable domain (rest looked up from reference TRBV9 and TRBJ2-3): DSGVTQTPKHLITATGQRVTLRCSPRSGDLSVYWYQQSLDQGLQFLIQYYNGEERAKGNILERFSAQQFPDLHSELNLSSLELGDSALYFCASSTERTDTQYFGPGTRLTVL.

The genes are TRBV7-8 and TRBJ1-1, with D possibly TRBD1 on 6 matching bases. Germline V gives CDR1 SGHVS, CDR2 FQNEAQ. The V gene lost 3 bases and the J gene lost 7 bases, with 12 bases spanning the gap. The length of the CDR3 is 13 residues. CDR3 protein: CASSFAGGGEAFF. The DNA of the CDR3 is TGTGCCAGCAGCTTCGCGGGGGGCGGTGAAGCTTTCTTT.

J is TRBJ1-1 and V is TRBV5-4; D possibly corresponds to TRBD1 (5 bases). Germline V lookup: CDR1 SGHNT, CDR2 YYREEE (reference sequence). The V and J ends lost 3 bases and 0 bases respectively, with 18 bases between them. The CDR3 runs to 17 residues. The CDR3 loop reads CASSSPPGTDMNTEAFF. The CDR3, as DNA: TGTGCCAGCAGCTCGCCCCCAGGGACCGATATGAACACTGAAGCTTTCTTT.

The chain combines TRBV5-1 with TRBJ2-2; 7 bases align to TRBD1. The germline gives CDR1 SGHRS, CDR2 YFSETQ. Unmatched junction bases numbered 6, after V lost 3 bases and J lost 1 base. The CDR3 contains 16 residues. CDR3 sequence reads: CASSSNPGGNTGELFF. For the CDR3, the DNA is TGCGCCAGCAGCTCAAATCCAGGGGGGAACACCGGGGAGCTGTTTTTT.

The CDR3 sequence: CATSNLTGTSRNEQFF. CDR3 sequence (DNA): TGTGCCACCAGCAACCTTACCGGGACTAGCCGAAATGAGCAGTTCTTC. V is TRBV15 and J is TRBJ2-1; TRBD2 agrees at 9 bases. This CDR3 region has 16 residues. Unmatched junction bases numbered 11, after V lost 4 bases and J lost 7 bases. CDR1 and CDR2 (germline): LNHNV, YYDKDF (reference sequence).

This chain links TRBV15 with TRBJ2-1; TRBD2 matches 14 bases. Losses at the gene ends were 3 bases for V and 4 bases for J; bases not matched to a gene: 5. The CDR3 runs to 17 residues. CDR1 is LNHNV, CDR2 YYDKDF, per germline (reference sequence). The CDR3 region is CATSRGLAGEAYNEQFF. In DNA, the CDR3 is TGTGCCACCAGCAGGGGACTAGCGGGAGAGGCATACAATGAGCAGTTCTTC. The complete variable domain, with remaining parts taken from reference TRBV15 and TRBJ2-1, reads DAMVIQNPRYQVTQFGKPVTLSCSQTLNHNVMYWYQQKSSQAPKLLFHYYDKDFNNEADTPDNFQSRRPNTSFCFLDIRSPGLGDTAMYLCATSRGLAGEAYNEQFFGPGTRLTVL.

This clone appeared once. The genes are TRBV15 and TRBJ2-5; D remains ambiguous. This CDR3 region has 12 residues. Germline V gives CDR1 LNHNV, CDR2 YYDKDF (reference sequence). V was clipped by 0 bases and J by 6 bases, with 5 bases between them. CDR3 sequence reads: CATSRDHKTQYF. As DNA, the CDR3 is TGTGCCACCAGCAGAGATCACAAGACCCAGTACTTC.

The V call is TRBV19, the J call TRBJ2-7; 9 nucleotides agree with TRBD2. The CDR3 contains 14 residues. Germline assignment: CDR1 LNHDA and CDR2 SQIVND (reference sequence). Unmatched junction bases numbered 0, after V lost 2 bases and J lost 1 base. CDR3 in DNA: TGTGCCAGTAGTATAACTAGCGGGTCCTACGAGCAGTACTTC. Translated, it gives CASSITSGSYEQYF.

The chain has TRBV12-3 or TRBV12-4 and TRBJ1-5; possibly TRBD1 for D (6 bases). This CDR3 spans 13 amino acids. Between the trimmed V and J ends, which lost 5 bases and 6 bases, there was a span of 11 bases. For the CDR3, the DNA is TGTGCCAGCAGTCAACAGGGTTTTCAGCCCCAGCATTTT. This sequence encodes CASSQQGFQPQHF.

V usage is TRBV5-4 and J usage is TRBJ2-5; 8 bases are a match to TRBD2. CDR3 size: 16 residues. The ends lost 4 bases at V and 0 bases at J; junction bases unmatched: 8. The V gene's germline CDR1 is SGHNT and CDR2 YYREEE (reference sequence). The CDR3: CASSPMRGEHQETQYF. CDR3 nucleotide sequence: TGTGCCAGCAGCCCCATGCGGGGGGAACACCAAGAGACCCAGTACTTC.

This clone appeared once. As DNA, the CDR3 is TGCGCCAGCAGCTCGAAGCGGGAGCCCTACGAGCAGTACTTC. Its translation is CASSSKREPYEQYF. V is TRBV5-1 and J is TRBJ2-7; 8 nucleotides agree with TRBD2. Unmatched junction bases numbered 4, after V lost 3 bases and J lost 2 bases. CDR3 size: 14 residues. The germline V gene encodes CDR1 SGHRS and CDR2 YFSETQ.

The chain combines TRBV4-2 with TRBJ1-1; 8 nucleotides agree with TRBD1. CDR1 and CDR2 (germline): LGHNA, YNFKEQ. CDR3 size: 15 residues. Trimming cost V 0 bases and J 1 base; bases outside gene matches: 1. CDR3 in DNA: TGTGCCAGCAGCCAAGATGGACAGGGGAACACTGAAGCTTTCTTT. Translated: CASSQDGQGNTEAFF.

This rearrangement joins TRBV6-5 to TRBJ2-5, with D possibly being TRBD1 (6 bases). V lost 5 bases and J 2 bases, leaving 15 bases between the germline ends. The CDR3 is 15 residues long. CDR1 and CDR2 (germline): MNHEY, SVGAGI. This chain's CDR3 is CASSTRTVRQETQYF. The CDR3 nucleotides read TGTGCCAGCAGTACCCGGACAGTCCGACAAGAGACCCAGTACTTC.

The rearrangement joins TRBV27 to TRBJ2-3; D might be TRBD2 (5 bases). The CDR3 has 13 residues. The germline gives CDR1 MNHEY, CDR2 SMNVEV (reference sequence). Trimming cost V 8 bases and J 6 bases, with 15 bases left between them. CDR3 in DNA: TGTGCCAGCGGAGGTTTCGCCCCTGATACGCAGTATTTT. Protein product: CASGGFAPDTQYF.

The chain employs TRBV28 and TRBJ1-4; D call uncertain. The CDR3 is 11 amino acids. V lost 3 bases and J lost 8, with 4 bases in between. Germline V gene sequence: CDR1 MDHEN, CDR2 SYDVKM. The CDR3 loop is CASSFGEKLFF. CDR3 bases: TGTGCCAGCAGTTTTGGGGAAAAACTGTTTTTT.